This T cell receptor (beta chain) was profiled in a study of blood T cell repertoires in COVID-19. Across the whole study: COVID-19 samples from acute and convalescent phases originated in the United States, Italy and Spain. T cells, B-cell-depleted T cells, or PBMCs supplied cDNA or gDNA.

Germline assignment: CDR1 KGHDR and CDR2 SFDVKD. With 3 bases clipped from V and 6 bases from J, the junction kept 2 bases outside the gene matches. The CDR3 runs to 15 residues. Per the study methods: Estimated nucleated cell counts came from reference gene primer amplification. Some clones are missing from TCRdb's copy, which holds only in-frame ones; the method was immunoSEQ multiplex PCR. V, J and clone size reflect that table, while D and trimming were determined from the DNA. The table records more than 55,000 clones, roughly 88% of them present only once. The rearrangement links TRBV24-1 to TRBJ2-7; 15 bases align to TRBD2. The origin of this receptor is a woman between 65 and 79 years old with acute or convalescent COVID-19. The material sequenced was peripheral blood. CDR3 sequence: CATSDAGLAGGEQYF. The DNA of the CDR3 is TGTGCCACCAGTGATGCGGGACTAGCGGGAGGCGAGCAGTACTTC.